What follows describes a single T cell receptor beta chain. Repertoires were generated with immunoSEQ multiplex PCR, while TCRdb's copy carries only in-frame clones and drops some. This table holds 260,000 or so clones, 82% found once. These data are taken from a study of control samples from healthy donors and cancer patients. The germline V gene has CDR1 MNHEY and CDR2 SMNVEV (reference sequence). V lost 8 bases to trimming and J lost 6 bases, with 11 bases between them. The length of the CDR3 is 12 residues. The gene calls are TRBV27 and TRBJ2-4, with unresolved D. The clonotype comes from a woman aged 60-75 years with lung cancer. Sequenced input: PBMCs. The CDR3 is CASGVLRNIQYF. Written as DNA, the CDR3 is TGTGCCAGCGGCGTCCTTAGAAACATTCAGTACTTC.